What follows describes a single T cell receptor beta chain. V shed 3 bases and J shed 6 bases, with 12 bases lying between them. The CDR3 sequence is 15 residues long. Germline lookup yields CDR1 MDHEN and CDR2 SYDVKM. The data were obtained in a study of T cells in Graves' hyperthyroidism and ophthalmopathy. Researchers amplified the TCR beta CDR3 regions from RNA transcripts. In the first-round RT-PCR of the TCR CDR3, the HTBI primer set was used. TCRdb reprocessed the multiplex PCR reads with MiXCR, giving one entry per CDR3 protein. The table has 90,000 to 120,000 distinct CDR3 sequences, approximately 15% seen once; the top ten hold about 44%.

The sequenced sample consisted of blood. This TCR came from a woman aged 45-59 years with Graves' hyperthyroidism. The J gene is TRBJ1-6, the V gene TRBV28; the D is unclear. The CDR3 loop is CASSLGWASNSPLHF. The CDR3 DNA follows: TGTGCCAGCAGTTTGGGCTGGGCAAGTAATTCACCCCTCCACTTT.